The present TCR beta chain was sequenced within a study of response to subunit inactivated influenza vaccine. Points from the study as a whole: The authors put forward the suggestion that each seasonal influenza vaccination may bring in only a limited number of new T cells.

TCRdb passed the RT-PCR reads through MiXCR, listing each CDR3 protein once. The sample has 600,000 to 850,000 distinct CDR3 sequences; roughly 15% are singletons. CDR1 is SQVTM, CDR2 ANQGSEA, per germline. There are 14 residues in the CDR3. The V segment lost 6 bases and the J segment 2 bases; nucleotides outside the gene matches: 5. The sample holds many counts of this clonotype. Its specificity is not known. The sequences come from PBMCs from blood, collected 14 days before vaccination. The chain combines TRBV29-1 with TRBJ1-5; 9 nucleotides align to TRBD1. The source of this sequence is a man aged 45-65 years who received an inactivated influenza vaccine. The CDR3 DNA sequence: TGCAGCGTAGCGACAGGGGGAGGCAATCAGCCCCAGCATTTT. This codes for CSVATGGGNQPQHF.